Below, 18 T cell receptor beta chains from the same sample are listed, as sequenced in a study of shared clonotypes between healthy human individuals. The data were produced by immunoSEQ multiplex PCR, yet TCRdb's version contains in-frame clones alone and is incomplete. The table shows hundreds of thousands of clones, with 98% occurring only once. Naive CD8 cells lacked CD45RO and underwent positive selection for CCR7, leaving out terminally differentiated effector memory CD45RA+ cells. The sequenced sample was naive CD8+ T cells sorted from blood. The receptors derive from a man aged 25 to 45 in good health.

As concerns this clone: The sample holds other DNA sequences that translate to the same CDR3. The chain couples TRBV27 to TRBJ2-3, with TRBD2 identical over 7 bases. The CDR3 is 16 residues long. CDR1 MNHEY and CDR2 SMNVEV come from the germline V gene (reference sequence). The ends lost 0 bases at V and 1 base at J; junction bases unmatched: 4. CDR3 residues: CASSLSGGRGTDTQYF. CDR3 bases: TGTGCCAGCAGTTTATCAGGCGGGAGAGGCACAGATACGCAGTATTTT.

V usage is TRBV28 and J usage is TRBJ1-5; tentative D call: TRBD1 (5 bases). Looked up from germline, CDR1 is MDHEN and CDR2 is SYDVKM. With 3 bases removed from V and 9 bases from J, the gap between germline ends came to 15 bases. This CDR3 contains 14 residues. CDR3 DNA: TGTGCCAGCAGTTTGCCGGGGGTGGCTTGGCCCCAGCATTTT. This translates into CASSLPGVAWPQHF.

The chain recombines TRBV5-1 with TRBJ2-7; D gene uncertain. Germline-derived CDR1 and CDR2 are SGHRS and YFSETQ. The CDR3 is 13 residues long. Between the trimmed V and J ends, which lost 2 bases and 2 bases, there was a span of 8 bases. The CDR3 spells CASSFQRPYEQYF. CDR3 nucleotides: TGCGCCAGCAGCTTTCAGAGGCCCTACGAGCAGTACTTC.

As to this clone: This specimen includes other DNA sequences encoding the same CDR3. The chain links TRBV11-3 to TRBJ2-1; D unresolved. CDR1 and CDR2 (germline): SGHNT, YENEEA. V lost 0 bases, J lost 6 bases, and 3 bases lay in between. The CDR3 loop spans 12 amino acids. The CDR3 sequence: CASSLDSNEQFF. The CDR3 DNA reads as TGTGCCAGCAGCTTAGATAGCAATGAGCAGTTCTTC.

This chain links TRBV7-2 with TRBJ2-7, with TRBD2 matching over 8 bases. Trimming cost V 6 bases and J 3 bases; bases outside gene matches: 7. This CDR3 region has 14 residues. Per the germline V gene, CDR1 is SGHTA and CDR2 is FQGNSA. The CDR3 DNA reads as TGTGCCAGCAGTCGACTAGCGTCGGTCTACGAGCAGTACTTC. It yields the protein CASSRLASVYEQYF.

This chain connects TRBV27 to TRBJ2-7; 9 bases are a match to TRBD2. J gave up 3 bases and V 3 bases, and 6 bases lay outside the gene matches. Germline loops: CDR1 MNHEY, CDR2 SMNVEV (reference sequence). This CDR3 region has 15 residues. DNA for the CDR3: TGTGCCAGCAGTTTCGGGCGGGAGGGGAACTACGAGCAGTACTTC. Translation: CASSFGREGNYEQYF.

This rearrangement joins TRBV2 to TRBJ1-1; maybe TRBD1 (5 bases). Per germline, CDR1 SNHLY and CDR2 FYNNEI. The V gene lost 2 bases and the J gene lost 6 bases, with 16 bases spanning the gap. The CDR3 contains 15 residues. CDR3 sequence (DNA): TGTGCCAGCAGTGAAATTCAAGGGGATAGCGCTGAAGCTTTCTTT. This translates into CASSEIQGDSAEAFF.

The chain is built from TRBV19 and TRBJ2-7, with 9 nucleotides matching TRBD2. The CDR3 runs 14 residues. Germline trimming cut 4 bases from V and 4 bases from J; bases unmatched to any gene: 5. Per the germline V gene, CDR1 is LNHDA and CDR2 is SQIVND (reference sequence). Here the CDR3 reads CASSKREARYEQYF. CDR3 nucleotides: TGTGCCAGTAGTAAGCGGGAGGCCCGATACGAGCAGTACTTC.

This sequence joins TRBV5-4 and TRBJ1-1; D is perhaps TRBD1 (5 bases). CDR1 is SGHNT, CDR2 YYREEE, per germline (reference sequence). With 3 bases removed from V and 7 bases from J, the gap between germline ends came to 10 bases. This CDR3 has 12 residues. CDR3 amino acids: CASSYGTVEAFF. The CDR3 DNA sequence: TGTGCCAGCAGCTACGGGACGGTTGAAGCTTTCTTT.

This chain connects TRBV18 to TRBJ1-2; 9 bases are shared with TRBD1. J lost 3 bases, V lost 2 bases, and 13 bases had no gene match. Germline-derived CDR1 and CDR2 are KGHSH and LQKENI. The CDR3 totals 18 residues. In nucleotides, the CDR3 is TGTGCCAGCTCACCAGAGTGGACTCGGGACAGGGTATACTATGGCTACACCTTC. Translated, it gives CASSPEWTRDRVYYGYTF.

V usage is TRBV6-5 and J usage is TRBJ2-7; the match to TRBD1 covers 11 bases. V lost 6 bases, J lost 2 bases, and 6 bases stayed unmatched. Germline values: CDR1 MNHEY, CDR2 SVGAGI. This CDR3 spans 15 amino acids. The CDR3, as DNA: TGTGCCAGCAGCAGGGACAGGGGGAAGGCCTACGAGCAGTACTTC. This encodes CASSRDRGKAYEQYF.

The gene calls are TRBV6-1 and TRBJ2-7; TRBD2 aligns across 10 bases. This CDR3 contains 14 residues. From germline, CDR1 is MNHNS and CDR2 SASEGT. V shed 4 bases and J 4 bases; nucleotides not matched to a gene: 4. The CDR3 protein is CASSAGAGGYEQYF. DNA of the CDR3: TGTGCCAGCAGTGCGGGAGCGGGAGGGTACGAGCAGTACTTC.

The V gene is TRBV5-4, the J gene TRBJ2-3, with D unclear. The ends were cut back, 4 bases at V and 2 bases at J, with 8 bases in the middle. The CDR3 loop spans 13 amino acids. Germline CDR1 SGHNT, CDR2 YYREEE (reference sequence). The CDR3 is CASSPDFTDTQYF. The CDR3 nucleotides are TGTGCCAGCAGCCCTGACTTCACAGATACGCAGTATTTT.

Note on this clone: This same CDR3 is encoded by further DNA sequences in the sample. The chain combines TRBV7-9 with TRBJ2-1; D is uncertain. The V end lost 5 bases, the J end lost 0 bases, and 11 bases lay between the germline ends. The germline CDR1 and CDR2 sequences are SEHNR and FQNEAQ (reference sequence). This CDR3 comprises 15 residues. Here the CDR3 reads CASSPTLSSYNEQFF. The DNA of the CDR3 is TGTGCCAGCAGCCCGACGTTAAGCTCCTACAATGAGCAGTTCTTC.

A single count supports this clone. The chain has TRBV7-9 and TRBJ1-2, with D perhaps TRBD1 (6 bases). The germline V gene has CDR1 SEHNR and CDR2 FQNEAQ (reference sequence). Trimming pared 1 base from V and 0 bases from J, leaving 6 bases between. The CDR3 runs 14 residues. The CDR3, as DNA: TGTGCCAGCAGCTTAGGGGGGCCTAACTATGGCTACACCTTC. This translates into CASSLGGPNYGYTF.

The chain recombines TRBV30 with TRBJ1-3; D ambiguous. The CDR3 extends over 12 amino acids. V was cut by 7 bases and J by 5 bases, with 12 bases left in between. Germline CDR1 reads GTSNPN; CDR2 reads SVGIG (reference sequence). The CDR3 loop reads CASGPERNTIYF. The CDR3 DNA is TGTGCCTCGGGCCCCGAAAGAAACACCATATATTTT. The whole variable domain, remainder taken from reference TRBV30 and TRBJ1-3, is SQTIHQWPATLVQPVGSPLSLECTVEGTSNPNLYWYRQAAGRGLQLLFYSVGIGQISSEVPQNLSASRPQDRQFILSSKKLLLSDSGFYLCASGPERNTIYFGEGSWLTVV.

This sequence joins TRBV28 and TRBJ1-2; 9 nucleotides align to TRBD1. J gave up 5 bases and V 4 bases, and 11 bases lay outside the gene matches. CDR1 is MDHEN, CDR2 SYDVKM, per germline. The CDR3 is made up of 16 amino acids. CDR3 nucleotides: TGTGCCAGCAGTTCCCTCCCCGACAGGGGGATTTATGGCTACACCTTC. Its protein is CASSSLPDRGIYGYTF.

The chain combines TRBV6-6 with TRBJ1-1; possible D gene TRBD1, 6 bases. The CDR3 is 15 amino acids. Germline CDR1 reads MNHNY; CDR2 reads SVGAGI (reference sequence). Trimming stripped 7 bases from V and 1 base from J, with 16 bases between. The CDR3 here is CASKKSQGTNTEAFF. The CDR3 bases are TGTGCCAGCAAGAAGTCGCAGGGGACGAACACTGAAGCTTTCTTT.